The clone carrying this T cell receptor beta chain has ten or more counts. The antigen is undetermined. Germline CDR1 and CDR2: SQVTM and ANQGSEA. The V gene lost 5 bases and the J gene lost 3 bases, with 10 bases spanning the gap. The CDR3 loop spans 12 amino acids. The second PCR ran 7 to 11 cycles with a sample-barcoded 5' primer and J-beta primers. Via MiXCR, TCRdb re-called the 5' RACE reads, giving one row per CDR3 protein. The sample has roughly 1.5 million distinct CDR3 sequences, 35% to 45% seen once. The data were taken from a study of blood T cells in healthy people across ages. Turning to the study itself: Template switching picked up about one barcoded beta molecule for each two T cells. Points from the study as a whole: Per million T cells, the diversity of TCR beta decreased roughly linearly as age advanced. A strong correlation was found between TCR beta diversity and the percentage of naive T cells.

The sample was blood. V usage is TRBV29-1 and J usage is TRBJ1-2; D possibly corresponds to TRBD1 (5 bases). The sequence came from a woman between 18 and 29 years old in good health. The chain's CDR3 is CSVPRGDYGYTF. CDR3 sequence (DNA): TGCAGCGTTCCGAGGGGTGACTATGGCTACACCTTC.